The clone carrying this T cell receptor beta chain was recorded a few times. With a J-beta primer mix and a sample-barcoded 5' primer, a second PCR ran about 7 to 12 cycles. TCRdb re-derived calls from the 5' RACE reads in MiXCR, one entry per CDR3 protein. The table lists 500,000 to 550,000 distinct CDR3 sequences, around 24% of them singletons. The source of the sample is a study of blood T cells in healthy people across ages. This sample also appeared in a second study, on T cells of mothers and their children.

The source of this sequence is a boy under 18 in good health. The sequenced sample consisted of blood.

The DNA of the CDR3 is TGTGCCAGCAGTTCCGGACAGGCGCTACTTGAAGCTTTCTTT. It yields the protein CASSSGQALLEAFF. The chain couples TRBV28 to TRBJ1-1, with 7 bases matching TRBD1. The germline V gene has CDR1 MDHEN and CDR2 SYDVKM. V lost 4 bases to trimming and J lost 7 bases; unmatched junction nucleotides: 9. CDR3 length: 14 residues.